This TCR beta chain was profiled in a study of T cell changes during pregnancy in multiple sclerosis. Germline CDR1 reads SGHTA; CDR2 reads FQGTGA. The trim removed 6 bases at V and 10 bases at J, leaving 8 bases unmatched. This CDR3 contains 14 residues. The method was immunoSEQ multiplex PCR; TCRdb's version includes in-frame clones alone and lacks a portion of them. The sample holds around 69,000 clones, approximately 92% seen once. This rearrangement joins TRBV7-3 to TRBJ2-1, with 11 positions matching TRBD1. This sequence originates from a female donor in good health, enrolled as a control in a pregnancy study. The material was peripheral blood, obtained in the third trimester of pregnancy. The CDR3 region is CASSSGTGGWEQFF. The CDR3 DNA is TGTGCCAGCAGTTCCGGGACAGGGGGGTGGGAGCAGTTCTTC.